This T cell receptor (beta chain) is from a study of blood T cells in healthy people across ages. This clonotype was seen only a few times. What it binds is unknown. Regarding the study as a whole: No one knew whether donors had CMV, which possibly confounded expanded clonotype changes.

Primers used in a second PCR of roughly 6 to 11 cycles were a sample-barcoded 5' primer and a J-beta primer mix. A tag from a template-switch adaptor with 12 random nucleotides marked each cDNA molecule. TCRdb analysed the 5' RACE reads with MiXCR anew, one entry per CDR3 protein. Among roughly 1 million distinct CDR3 sequences listed, approximately 25% were seen once. This CDR3 spans 15 amino acids. The germline V gene has CDR1 SGHRS and CDR2 YFSETQ. V dropped 2 bases and J dropped 6 bases, with 15 bases sitting between them. These sequences were also reported in another study, on T cells of mothers and their children. Per that paper: Related pairs of mothers and children showed slightly higher, non-significant overlap versus unrelated pairs.

The sequencing input was blood. The genes are TRBV5-1 and TRBJ2-1; TRBD2 might be the D (6 bases). This receptor was obtained from a girl aged 2 to 9 in good health. As DNA, the CDR3 is TGCGCCAGCAGCTTAATGGGCGGGACGGGCAATGAGCAGTTCTTC. It encodes CASSLMGGTGNEQFF.